These 16 T cell receptor beta chains were sequenced from one sample in a study of tumor-infiltrating lymphocytes in primary liver carcinoma (dated by TCRdb to 2016 to 2017). Sequencing was carried out with an Illumina HiSeq 2500. TCRbeta-specific cDNA was reverse-transcribed from 500 ng total RNA using a constant-region primer and ProtoScript II reverse transcriptase. TCRbeta libraries were built with three nested multiplex PCR rounds, a slightly modified ARM-PCR procedure. Each of the first two PCR rounds ran for 9 to 11 cycles using multiplex TRBV1-TRBV30 forward primers together with a Cbeta reverse primer. TCRdb applied fastp at Q25 and MiXCR to the public reads, then kept only in-frame beta chains. Every CDR3 protein is listed once, alongside the most common genes and DNA of its rows. Within this sample are roughly 330,000 distinct CDR3 sequences, with less than 70% of them counted one time only. 5.5% to 7% of the sample comes from the top ten.

TRIzol reagent was used to extract blood RNA from unsorted whole blood, while the DNeasy Blood & Tissue kit provided the germline DNA. Sequences were obtained from peripheral blood. The receptors here all came from a man aged 40-50 years with primary liver carcinoma and hepatitis B virus infection.

This chain joins TRBV5-6 and TRBJ2-3; 7 bases are a match to TRBD1. V lost 4 bases, J lost 5 bases, and 7 bases stayed unmatched. CDR1 is SGHDT, CDR2 YYEEEE, per germline. The CDR3 totals 14 residues. CDR3 sequence reads: CASSGDSGVDTQYF. CDR3 DNA sequence: TGTGCCAGCAGCGGGGACAGTGGTGTAGATACGCAGTATTTT.

V and J are TRBV5-4 and TRBJ1-2, with TRBD1 matching 7 bases. The CDR3 is 14 residues long. V gave up 3 bases and J gave up 5 bases; unmatched junction bases: 7. The germline CDR1 and CDR2 sequences are SGHNT and YYREEE (reference sequence). The CDR3 nucleotides read TGTGCCAGCAGCTCCCACGGGACAGAGTATGGCTACACCTTC. Translation gives CASSSHGTEYGYTF. The whole variable domain, remainder taken from reference TRBV5-4 and TRBJ1-2, is ETGVTQSPTHLIKTRGQQVTLRCSSQSGHNTVSWYQQALGQGPQFIFQYYREEENGRGNFPPRFSGLQFPNYSSELNVNALELDDSALYLCASSSHGTEYGYTFGSGTRLTVV.

This clonotype was counted many times. The gene calls are TRBV6-6 and TRBJ2-4, with D tentatively TRBD1 (6 bases). The length of the CDR3 is 16 residues. In germline, CDR1 is MNHNY, CDR2 SVGAGI (reference sequence). V shed 1 base and J shed 1 base, with 11 bases lying between them. The CDR3: CASSYLGAEAKNIQYF. The CDR3 coding sequence is TGTGCCAGCAGTTACTTGGGGGCTGAGGCCAAAAACATTCAGTACTTC.

The chain has TRBV6-1 and TRBJ1-1; 8 bases line up with TRBD1. Germline V gene lookup returns CDR1 MNHNS and CDR2 SASEGT. The V segment lost 5 bases and the J segment 0 bases; nucleotides outside the gene matches: 11. There are 17 residues in the CDR3. The CDR3 here is CASSRTGSVFMNTEAFF. The CDR3 DNA follows: TGTGCCAGCAGTCGGACAGGGTCCGTCTTTATGAACACTGAAGCTTTCTTT.

As for this clonotype: This may stem from a read error, because a much larger clone lies one nucleotide away. Likely a read error: the CDR3 ends without its conserved phenylalanine or tryptophan. V and J are TRBV29-1 and TRBJ1-1; tentatively, D is TRBD1 (5 bases). V was clipped by 1 base and J by 6 bases, with 9 bases between them. CDR3 length: 12 residues. CDR1 is SQVTM and CDR2 is ANQGSEA in the germline V gene. The CDR3 nucleotides are TGCAGCGTTGAAGGGGACCCAGCTGAAGCTTTCCTT. This encodes CSVEGDPAEAFL.

This clonotype showed up many times. This rearrangement joins TRBV4-3 to TRBJ2-7; D uncertain. The V gene lost 0 bases and the J gene lost 3 bases, with 6 bases spanning the gap. The CDR3 length is 13 residues. Germline lookup yields CDR1 LGHNA and CDR2 YSLEER. The chain's CDR3 is CASSQDVYYEQYF. The CDR3 DNA reads as TGCGCCAGCAGCCAAGACGTTTACTACGAGCAGTACTTC.

This clonotype was observed many times. The V call is TRBV6-1, the J call TRBJ1-5; D is undetermined. CDR1 and CDR2 from the germline V gene are MNHNS and SASEGT. V dropped 0 bases and J dropped 4 bases, with 13 bases sitting between them. This CDR3 has 16 residues. CDR3 DNA sequence: TGTGCCAGCAGTGAAGCAGCAGGCCTTAGGAATCAGCCCCAGCATTTT. This codes for CASSEAAGLRNQPQHF.

The chain uses TRBV7-9 and TRBJ2-7; D possibly corresponds to TRBD1 (6 bases). The CDR3 has 15 residues. The germline gives CDR1 SEHNR, CDR2 FQNEAQ (reference sequence). The V and J ends lost 1 base and 2 bases respectively, with 12 bases between them. The CDR3 here is CASSLGDRPAYEQYF. For the CDR3, the DNA is TGTGCCAGCAGCTTAGGCGACAGGCCAGCCTACGAGCAGTACTTC.

The chain couples TRBV11-2 to TRBJ2-5; D possibly uses TRBD1 or TRBD2 (5 bases each). The CDR3 covers 13 residues. V dropped 1 base and J dropped 9 bases, with 12 bases sitting between them. Germline CDR1 reads SGHAT; CDR2 reads FQNNGV. The CDR3 loop is CASSLAGQEAQYF. The CDR3 nucleotides are TGTGCCAGCAGCTTAGCGGGGCAAGAAGCCCAGTACTTC.

This clonotype showed up just a few times. The genes are TRBV10-3 and TRBJ1-1; 8 bases line up with TRBD1. CDR3 size: 14 residues. Trimming cost V 6 bases and J 2 bases; bases outside gene matches: 5. Germline V gives CDR1 ENHRY, CDR2 SYGVKD. The CDR3 coding sequence is TGTGCCATCAGGGGGACAGGCCCAAACACTGAAGCTTTCTTT. As protein: CAIRGTGPNTEAFF.

As regards this clonotype: Being one base from a much bigger clone, this may be a read error. The gene calls are TRBV12-3 or TRBV12-4 and TRBJ2-5; maybe TRBD1 (6 bases). The CDR3 sequence is 15 residues long. V gave up 5 bases and J gave up 0 bases, with 13 bases separating them. CDR3 coding DNA: TGTGCCAGCAGTCGGTGGACAGAGTACCAAGAGACCCAGTACTTC. This translates into CASSRWTEYQETQYF.

With respect to this clonotype: The junction departs from the called germline gene at one end, perhaps through a read error. The J gene is TRBJ1-4, the V gene TRBV11-2; D is ambiguous. Germline-derived CDR1 and CDR2 are SGHAT and FQNNGV. The CDR3 length is 14 residues. The CDR3 DNA follows: TGTGCCAGCAGCTTAGTGGGCCTTTCGGAAAGACTGTGTTTT. Its translation is CASSLVGLSERLCF. The variable domain in full, with the rest retrieved from reference TRBV11-2 and TRBJ1-4, is EAGVAQSPRYKIIEKRQSVAFWCNPISGHATLYWYQQILGQGPKLLIQFQNNGVVDDSQLPKDRFSAERLKGVDSTLKIQPAKLEDSAVYLCASSLVGLSERLCFGSGTQLSVL.

There are a few counts of this clonotype. One end of the junction does not line up with germline, which may come from a read error. The chain is built from TRBV6-5 and TRBJ2-5; 9 bases fit TRBD1. The CDR3 runs 17 residues. From germline, CDR1 is MNHEY and CDR2 SVGAGI. This CDR3 reads CVSSDTGTGLTQETQYF. The CDR3 DNA reads TGTGTCAGCAGTGACACCGGGACAGGGCTAACTCAAGAGACCCAGTACTTC.

This clonotype was counted at least ten times. This chain connects TRBV4-1 to TRBJ2-7; D possibly uses TRBD1 or TRBD2 (8 bases each). V was pared by 2 bases and J by 4 bases, with 21 bases between. The CDR3 length is 17 residues. Germline assignment: CDR1 MGHRA and CDR2 YSYEKL. The CDR3 nucleotides are TGCGCCAGCAGCCAACAAGAACAGGGGGGACTAGTATACGAGCAGTACTTC. It codes for CASSQQEQGGLVYEQYF.

To note about this clonotype: Germline and junction disagree at one end, which may indicate a read error. The chain employs TRBV30 and TRBJ1-1; D is unclear. The CDR3 is 10 amino acids. Looked up from germline, CDR1 is GTSNPN and CDR2 is SVGIG (reference sequence). The CDR3 reads CALVKGRPSF. The CDR3 DNA is TGTGCCCTCGTGAAGGGTAGGCCTTCCTTT.

The chain links TRBV10-3 to TRBJ2-2; D may be TRBD1 (5 bases). The germline gives CDR1 ENHRY, CDR2 SYGVKD. The CDR3 runs to 15 residues. V was trimmed by 7 bases and J by 0 bases, leaving 12 bases between them. The CDR3, as DNA: TGTGCCATCACCGAGACAGATACGAACACCGGGGAGCTGTTTTTT. Its translation is CAITETDTNTGELFF.